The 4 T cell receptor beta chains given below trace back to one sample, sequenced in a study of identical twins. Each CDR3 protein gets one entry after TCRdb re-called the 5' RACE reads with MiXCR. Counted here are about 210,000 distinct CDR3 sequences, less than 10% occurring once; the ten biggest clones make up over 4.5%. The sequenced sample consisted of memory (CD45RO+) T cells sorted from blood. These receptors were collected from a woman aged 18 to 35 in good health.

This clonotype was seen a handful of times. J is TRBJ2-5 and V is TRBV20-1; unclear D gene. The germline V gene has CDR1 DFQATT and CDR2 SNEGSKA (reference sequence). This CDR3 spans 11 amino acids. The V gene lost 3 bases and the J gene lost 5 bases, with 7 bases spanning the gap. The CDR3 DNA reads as TGCAGTGCTAGCGGGTTTGAGACCCAGTACTTC. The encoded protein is CSASGFETQYF.

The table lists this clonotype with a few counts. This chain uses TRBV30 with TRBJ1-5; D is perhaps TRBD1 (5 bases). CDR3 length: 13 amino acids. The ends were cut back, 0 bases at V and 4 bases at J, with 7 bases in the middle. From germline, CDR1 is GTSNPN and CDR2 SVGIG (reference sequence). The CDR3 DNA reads TGTGCCTGGAGTGTAAGGGGAAATCAGCCCCAGCATTTT. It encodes CAWSVRGNQPQHF.

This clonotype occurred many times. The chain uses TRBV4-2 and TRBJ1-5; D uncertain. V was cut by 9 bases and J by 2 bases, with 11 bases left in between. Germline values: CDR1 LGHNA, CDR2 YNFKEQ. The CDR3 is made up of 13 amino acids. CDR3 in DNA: TGTGCCAGTAAGGGTGAAGGCAATCAGCCCCAGCATTTT. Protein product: CASKGEGNQPQHF.

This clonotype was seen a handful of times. The CDR3 is CASSLGGLAGTEQFF. In DNA form, the CDR3 reads TGTGCCAGCAGCTTAGGAGGACTAGCGGGAACTGAGCAGTTCTTC. This rearrangement joins TRBV7-2 to TRBJ2-1; the match to TRBD2 covers 12 bases. After removal of 1 base from V and 9 bases from J, the junction contained 4 bases not matched to a gene. Germline assignment: CDR1 SGHTA and CDR2 FQGNSA. The CDR3 is 15 amino acids.